The 15 T cell receptor beta chains reported below all come from one sample, sequenced in a study of technical replicates of blood from a handful of donors. Only in-frame clones appear in the TCRdb table, and some are missing; sequencing was by immunoSEQ multiplex PCR. Seen here are around 93,000 clones, 95% observed once, and the top ten hold approximately 0.35%. The sample was T cells isolated from PBMCs. These receptors were obtained from a human donor in good health.

This rearrangement joins TRBV20-1 to TRBJ1-1; D is ambiguous. Trimming took 0 bases from V and 11 from J, leaving 7 bases between them. CDR3 length: 10 residues. CDR1 DFQATT and CDR2 SNEGSKA come from the germline V gene (reference sequence). CDR3 nucleotide sequence: TGCAGTGCTAGAGATCTATTTGCTTTCTTT. This translates into CSARDLFAFF.

The V gene is TRBV5-1, the J gene TRBJ2-3, with 12 bases fitting TRBD2. Per germline, CDR1 SGHRS and CDR2 YFSETQ. V shed 2 bases and J 2 bases; nucleotides not matched to a gene: 12. The CDR3 has 19 amino acids. The CDR3 DNA is TGCGCCAGCAGCTTAAGAGGTGGATGGACTAGCGGGAACACAGATACGCAGTATTTT. This gives the protein CASSLRGGWTSGNTDTQYF.

This chain joins TRBV5-4 and TRBJ2-3; D remains ambiguous. The CDR3 is made up of 11 amino acids. Germline V gene data show CDR1 as SGHNT and CDR2 as YYREEE (reference sequence). Trimming cost V 3 bases and J 4 bases, with 3 bases left between them. In DNA form, the CDR3 reads TGTGCCAGCAGCTCTTCAGATACGCAGTATTTT. Its protein is CASSSSDTQYF.

This clone has only one observation. The chain has TRBV5-1 and TRBJ2-1; D remains unclear. Looked up from germline, CDR1 is SGHRS and CDR2 is YFSETQ. Trimming shortened V by 4 bases and J by 8 bases, and 13 bases separated the two germline ends. The CDR3 totals 13 residues. CDR3 residues: CASSQPRGDEQFF. CDR3 sequence (DNA): TGCGCCAGCAGCCAACCCAGAGGCGATGAGCAGTTCTTC.

The rearrangement joins TRBV5-1 to TRBJ1-2; unclear D gene. Per the germline V gene, CDR1 is SGHRS and CDR2 is YFSETQ. V lost 0 bases and J 5 bases, leaving 11 bases between the germline ends. This CDR3 is 14 amino acids long. CDR3 nucleotide sequence: TGCGCCAGCAGCTTGGATCGGGGAGGGTATGGCTACACCTTC. Translated, it gives CASSLDRGGYGYTF.

The genes are TRBV29-1 and TRBJ2-1; 9 bases fit TRBD2. The ends lost 4 bases at V and 7 bases at J; junction bases unmatched: 2. The CDR3 contains 12 residues. The germline V gene encodes CDR1 SQVTM and CDR2 ANQGSEA. CDR3 coding DNA: TGCAGCGTTGGGGCGGGGGGGAATGAGCAGTTCTTC. This gives the protein CSVGAGGNEQFF.

This chain links TRBV5-4 with TRBJ2-3; no reliable D call. The CDR3 runs 13 residues. Germline V gives CDR1 SGHNT, CDR2 YYREEE (reference sequence). With 2 bases removed from V and 6 bases from J, the gap between germline ends came to 10 bases. The chain's CDR3 is CASSLPRADTQYF. The CDR3 region has the DNA TGTGCCAGCAGCTTACCTAGAGCTGATACGCAGTATTTT.

The V gene is TRBV5-6, the J gene TRBJ1-5; no definite D call. Trimming stripped 0 bases from V and 6 bases from J, with 10 bases between. Germline assignment: CDR1 SGHDT and CDR2 YYEEEE. CDR3 size: 14 residues. CDR3 loop: CASSLAGETQPQHF. CDR3 DNA sequence: TGTGCCAGCAGCTTGGCTGGGGAGACTCAGCCCCAGCATTTT.

The V gene is TRBV28, the J gene TRBJ2-7; TRBD2 matches at 7 bases. CDR3 length equals 14 residues. From germline, CDR1 is MDHEN and CDR2 SYDVKM. V was clipped by 8 bases and J by 0 bases; unmatched bases: 7. The CDR3 bases are TGTGCCAGCTCTACTTGGGGGGGCTCCTACGAGCAGTACTTC. Protein product: CASSTWGGSYEQYF.

This chain joins TRBV9 and TRBJ2-1; 7 bases agree with TRBD2. Germline CDR1 is SGDLS and CDR2 is YYNGEE. This CDR3 spans 15 amino acids. V lost 0 bases, J lost 6 bases, and 6 bases stayed unmatched. CDR3 loop: CASSVGLAELNEQFF. CDR3 nucleotides: TGTGCCAGCAGCGTAGGCCTAGCGGAACTCAATGAGCAGTTCTTC.

The chain carries TRBV25-1 and TRBJ2-1; 11 bases are shared with TRBD2. CDR3 length: 17 residues. Germline CDR1 is MGHDK and CDR2 is SYGVNS. The V and J ends lost 3 bases and 5 bases, in that order; junction bases with no gene match: 9. CDR3 DNA sequence: TGTGCCAGCAGTGATAGACTAGCGGGGAGGCACGACAATGAGCAGTTCTTC. This translates into CASSDRLAGRHDNEQFF. The full variable domain, its missing parts supplied by reference TRBV25-1 and TRBJ2-1, is EADIYQTPRYLVIGTGKKITLECSQTMGHDKMYWYQQDPGMELHLIHYSYGVNSTEKGDLSSESTVSRIRTEHFPLTLESARPSHTSQYLCASSDRLAGRHDNEQFFGPGTRLTVL.

The rearrangement links TRBV7-8 to TRBJ1-3, with D perhaps matching TRBD1 (6 bases). This CDR3 has 16 residues. The ends were cut back, 5 bases at V and 2 bases at J, with 16 bases in the middle. Germline-derived CDR1 and CDR2 are SGHVS and FQNEAQ. Here the CDR3 reads CASSRLIRGAGNTIYF. CDR3 coding DNA: TGTGCCAGCAGCCGATTAATCAGGGGAGCTGGAAACACCATATATTTT.

The chain couples TRBV5-4 to TRBJ1-1; D gene unclear. Trimming cost V 3 bases and J 3 bases, with 12 bases left between them. From germline, CDR1 is SGHNT and CDR2 YYREEE (reference sequence). The CDR3 totals 14 residues. Written as DNA, the CDR3 is TGTGCCAGCAGCTATAAGGGCGGGGACACTGAAGCTTTCTTT. Residues: CASSYKGGDTEAFF.

V is TRBV28 and J is TRBJ1-5; D may be TRBD1 (6 bases). The CDR3 spans 14 residues. Germline assignment: CDR1 MDHEN and CDR2 SYDVKM. V was pared by 6 bases and J by 1 base, with 10 bases between. The chain's CDR3 is CASSLTGSNQPQHF. The CDR3 DNA is TGTGCCAGCAGCCTAACAGGGAGCAATCAGCCCCAGCATTTT.

The CDR3 nucleotides are TGTGCCAGCAGCACAGGACAGGGGTGGTCCCTTGGCTACACCTTC. It codes for CASSTGQGWSLGYTF. This chain uses TRBV7-9 with TRBJ1-2; 9 bases are a match to TRBD1. The CDR3 contains 15 residues. The V gene end was trimmed by 5 bases and the J gene end by 7 bases; junction bases not matched to a gene: 11. In germline, CDR1 is SEHNR, CDR2 FQNEAQ (reference sequence).